A single sample is the source of the 29 T cell receptor beta chains below, sequenced in a study of spatial heterogeneity in lung cancer. TCRdb reanalysed the 5' RACE reads using MiXCR and keeps one entry per CDR3 protein. Of roughly 10,000 distinct CDR3 sequences listed, around 6.3% are singletons. The time point: sample taken at primary tumor resection. Sequenced here: PBMCs, sampled at surgery. These receptors all stem from a male donor with early-stage non-small cell lung cancer.

In this sample, this clonotype is medium-sized. The chain links TRBV28 to TRBJ2-3; D is uncertain. CDR3 size: 16 residues. Trimming stripped 5 bases from V and 0 bases from J, with 15 bases between. Germline-derived CDR1 and CDR2 are MDHEN and SYDVKM. CDR3 coding DNA: TGTGCCAGCAGTACGACATCCGGATCTAGCACAGATACGCAGTATTTT. Residues: CASSTTSGSSTDTQYF.

This clonotype was observed at least ten times. This rearrangement joins TRBV2 to TRBJ2-1, with 9 bases fitting TRBD2. The CDR3 length is 14 residues. The germline V gene encodes CDR1 SNHLY and CDR2 FYNNEI. The V gene end was trimmed by 8 bases and the J gene end by 3 bases; junction bases not matched to a gene: 5. This CDR3 reads CASAASGNYNEQFF. DNA for the CDR3: TGTGCCAGCGCGGCTAGCGGGAACTACAATGAGCAGTTCTTC.

The chain recombines TRBV20-1 with TRBJ2-1, with 14 bases identical to TRBD2. Unmatched junction bases numbered 8, after V lost 1 base and J lost 6 bases. CDR1 DFQATT and CDR2 SNEGSKA come from the germline V gene (reference sequence). The CDR3 runs to 17 residues. The DNA of the CDR3 is TGCAGTGCTAGAGGAGGACTAGCGGGAGGCCGCTCCAATGAGCAGTTCTTC. As protein: CSARGGLAGGRSNEQFF.

This clonotype came up many times. The chain links TRBV5-6 to TRBJ2-3; possible D gene TRBD2, 5 bases. The CDR3 is 12 amino acids. Germline CDR1 reads SGHDT; CDR2 reads YYEEEE. V lost 0 bases and J lost 10, with 9 bases in between. CDR3 DNA sequence: TGTGCCAGCAGCTTGGGGGAGCAGCCGCAGTATTTT. Translated: CASSLGEQPQYF.

This clonotype was found a few times. The V and J genes are TRBV3-1 and TRBJ1-1; 10 bases match TRBD1. V lost 1 base, J lost 4 bases, and 9 bases stayed unmatched. This CDR3 is 17 amino acids long. The germline gives CDR1 LGHDT, CDR2 YNNKEL (reference sequence). CDR3 in DNA: TGTGCCAGCAGCCAAGGGTATCCGGGACAGGGGTCCACTGAAGCTTTCTTT. This translates into CASSQGYPGQGSTEAFF.

This clonotype qualifies as medium-sized. The chain has TRBV5-1 and TRBJ2-1; D gene unclear. CDR1 is SGHRS, CDR2 YFSETQ, per germline. The CDR3 consists of 11 residues. Trimming took 4 bases from V and 9 from J, leaving 8 bases between them. The CDR3: CASSILSEQFF. For the CDR3, the DNA is TGCGCCAGCAGCATCCTTAGTGAGCAGTTCTTC.

This clonotype rates as medium-sized. The chain couples TRBV28 to TRBJ2-1; a possible D gene is TRBD2 (6 bases). The germline CDR1 and CDR2 sequences are MDHEN and SYDVKM. CDR3 size: 13 residues. V was pared by 7 bases and J by 4 bases, with 11 bases between. CDR3 in DNA: TGTGCCAGCACGCCGGGAGTGTACAATGAGCAGTTCTTC. Encoded protein: CASTPGVYNEQFF.

This clonotype was seen a few times. The chain has TRBV3-1 and TRBJ2-7; tentatively, D is TRBD1 or TRBD2 (5 bases each). Deletions cut 4 bases from V and 3 bases from J, with 16 bases between. Per the germline V gene, CDR1 is LGHDT and CDR2 is YNNKEL (reference sequence). This CDR3 comprises 15 residues. The DNA of the CDR3 is TGTGCCAGCAGCCTGCCCGGGACGCCCTTCTACGAGCAGTACTTC. As protein: CASSLPGTPFYEQYF.

By sample fraction, this clonotype is medium-sized (0.01 to 0.1%). J is TRBJ2-1 and V is TRBV29-1, with 9 bases lining up with TRBD1. The length of the CDR3 is 12 residues. Germline V CDR1 and CDR2: SQVTM, ANQGSEA. CDR3 bases: TGCGCCGGACAGGGGTCCTACAATGAGCAGTTCTTC. Translated, it gives CAGQGSYNEQFF.

This clonotype was counted at least ten times. V and J are TRBV27 and TRBJ1-1, with D possibly matching TRBD1 (6 bases). This CDR3 is built from 16 residues. Per germline, CDR1 MNHEY and CDR2 SMNVEV (reference sequence). Deletions cut 4 bases from V and 0 bases from J, with 15 bases between. The CDR3: CASSYQGFSMNTEAFF. CDR3 DNA: TGTGCCAGCAGTTACCAGGGGTTCTCCATGAACACTGAAGCTTTCTTT.

This clonotype was picked up many times. The rearrangement joins TRBV28 to TRBJ2-5; 7 bases match TRBD2. Germline V lookup: CDR1 MDHEN, CDR2 SYDVKM. CDR3 length equals 14 residues. With 2 bases clipped from V and 5 bases from J, the junction kept 5 bases outside the gene matches. CDR3 DNA: TGTGCCAGCAGTTTACGGGACTACCGGGAGACCCAGTACTTC. This sequence encodes CASSLRDYRETQYF.

This clonotype was counted ten times or more. The J gene is TRBJ2-1, the V gene TRBV7-9, with 7 bases aligning to TRBD1. CDR1 is SEHNR, CDR2 FQNEAQ, per germline (reference sequence). The CDR3 length is 14 residues. The J segment lost 0 bases and the V segment lost 5 bases, leaving 1 base of the junction unmatched. The CDR3 loop is CASSGDSSYNEQFF. CDR3 bases: TGTGCCAGCAGCGGGGACAGCTCCTACAATGAGCAGTTCTTC.

This clonotype occurred many times. This chain connects TRBV20-1 to TRBJ1-5, with 10 nucleotides matching TRBD1. This CDR3 region has 15 residues. Germline V gene lookup returns CDR1 DFQATT and CDR2 SNEGSKA (reference sequence). J lost 4 bases, V lost 2 bases, and 5 bases had no gene match. The DNA of the CDR3 is TGCAGTGCTAGAAGGGGACAGGGGAGTAATCAGCCCCAGCATTTT. Amino acid sequence: CSARRGQGSNQPQHF.

The J gene is TRBJ2-7, the V gene TRBV9, with TRBD1 identical over 9 bases. CDR3 length: 15 residues. J was trimmed by 4 bases and V by 2 bases; bases with no gene match: 7. The germline gives CDR1 SGDLS, CDR2 YYNGEE. The CDR3 protein is CASSVVGTGSYEQYF. As DNA, the CDR3 is TGTGCCAGCAGCGTCGTCGGGACAGGGTCTTACGAGCAGTACTTC.

As concerns this clonotype: A single base separates this from a much larger clone, so it may be a read error. DNA of the CDR3: TGTACCAGCAGCCCAGGTGCGGACACCATATATTTT. It is translated as CTSSPGADTIYF. This chain uses TRBV7-2 with TRBJ1-3; no clear D. The germline V and J ends were trimmed by 5 bases and 8 bases, with 10 bases remaining between them. The germline gives CDR1 SGHTA, CDR2 FQGNSA. The CDR3 sequence is 12 residues long.

The chain recombines TRBV7-2 with TRBJ1-4, with 7 bases matching TRBD1. This CDR3 has 13 residues. In germline, CDR1 is SGHTA, CDR2 FQGNSA. J gave up 5 bases and V 5 bases, and 2 bases lay outside the gene matches. The CDR3 DNA is TGTGCCAGCAGCGGGGGACAGAATGAAAAACTGTTTTTT. It codes for CASSGGQNEKLFF.

At least ten counts were recorded for this clonotype. This sequence joins TRBV4-1 and TRBJ2-5; a weak D match, TRBD2 (6 bases). This CDR3 comprises 16 residues. Germline CDR1 and CDR2: MGHRA and YSYEKL. V lost 0 bases, J lost 5 bases, and 16 bases lay in between. The CDR3 protein is CASSQDATSDSETQYF. CDR3 nucleotides: TGCGCCAGCAGCCAAGATGCGACTAGTGACTCGGAGACCCAGTACTTC.

By frequency in the sample, this clonotype is medium-sized. The genes are TRBV5-1 and TRBJ2-3; TRBD1 agrees at 8 bases. V lost 7 bases, J lost 1 base, and 5 bases stayed unmatched. The germline V gene encodes CDR1 SGHRS and CDR2 YFSETQ. CDR3 length: 14 amino acids. CDR3 region: CASLSTGGTDTQYF. DNA of the CDR3: TGCGCCAGCTTGTCGACAGGGGGCACAGATACGCAGTATTTT.

By sample share, this clonotype is medium-sized. The gene calls are TRBV6-2 or TRBV6-3 and TRBJ2-3; 7 bases agree with TRBD2. The V and J ends lost 7 bases and 2 bases, in that order; junction bases with no gene match: 6. Germline V gene data show CDR1 as MNHEY and CDR2 as SVGEGT. The CDR3 is made up of 14 amino acids. The CDR3 loop reads CASKAGLHTDTQYF. In DNA, the CDR3 is TGTGCCAGCAAGGCGGGACTACACACAGATACGCAGTATTTT.

This clonotype was picked up a small number of times. This chain uses TRBV7-2 with TRBJ2-3, with 14 bases aligning to TRBD2. Trimming at V came to 0 bases and at J to 3 bases, leaving 11 bases not matched to a gene. Germline V gene sequence: CDR1 SGHTA, CDR2 FQGNSA. This CDR3 comprises 20 residues. The CDR3 coding sequence is TGTGCCAGCAGCTTAGCCCCGACTAGCGGGAGGGCCGAGGCGACAGATACGCAGTATTTT. Translation gives CASSLAPTSGRAEATDTQYF. The full variable domain, completed using reference TRBV7-2 and TRBJ2-3, is GAGVSQSPSNKVTEKGKDVELRCDPISGHTALYWYRQSLGQGLEFLIYFQGNSAPDKSGLPSDRFSAERTGGSVSTLTIQRTQQEDSAVYLCASSLAPTSGRAEATDTQYFGPGTRLTVL.

The chain links TRBV7-2 to TRBJ2-1; D perhaps matches TRBD1 (5 bases). Germline assignment: CDR1 SGHTA and CDR2 FQGNSA. The CDR3 spans 14 residues. Trimming pared 1 base from V and 8 bases from J, leaving 12 bases between. Here the CDR3 DNA reads TGTGCCAGCAGCTTAGAAGGGCAGGGCGATGAGCAGTTCTTC. This codes for CASSLEGQGDEQFF.

This clonotype showed up just a few times. The chain is built from TRBV2 and TRBJ1-4; D gene uncertain. The CDR3 runs to 14 residues. Germline V gives CDR1 SNHLY, CDR2 FYNNEI. The V end lost 4 bases, the J end lost 7 bases, and 13 bases lay between the germline ends. The CDR3 spells CASSGRARGEKLFF. In nucleotides, the CDR3 is TGTGCCAGCAGTGGGAGGGCGCGAGGTGAAAAACTGTTTTTT.

This clonotype has a count of ten or more. V is TRBV4-1 and J is TRBJ2-2, with 10 positions matching TRBD1. This CDR3 has 17 amino acids. The germline V gene has CDR1 MGHRA and CDR2 YSYEKL. J was trimmed by 4 bases and V by 4 bases; bases with no gene match: 9. CDR3 region: CASSRATGGAGTGELFF. CDR3 bases: TGCGCCAGCAGCCGAGCGACAGGGGGCGCGGGCACCGGGGAGCTGTTTTTT.

V and J are TRBV9 and TRBJ2-3; D not certain. CDR3 length equals 13 residues. Germline V CDR1 and CDR2: SGDLS, YYNGEE. V was cut by 3 bases and J by 0 bases, with 5 bases left in between. DNA for the CDR3: TGTGCCAGCAGCGAAGGAAGCACAGATACGCAGTATTTT. Amino acids: CASSEGSTDTQYF.

The V call is TRBV29-1, the J call TRBJ2-3; no definite D call. V lost 6 bases to trimming and J lost 6 bases, with 7 bases between them. Germline CDR1 and CDR2: SQVTM and ANQGSEA. This CDR3 comprises 10 residues. CDR3 coding DNA: TGCAGCGTCTCGGTGGATACGCAGTATTTT. This encodes CSVSVDTQYF.

This clonotype was counted many times. The rearrangement uses TRBV20-1 and TRBJ1-4; 7 bases are a match to TRBD1. Germline V gives CDR1 DFQATT, CDR2 SNEGSKA (reference sequence). The CDR3 has 13 amino acids. The CDR3 region is CSGSTGLNEKLFF. CDR3 coding DNA: TGCAGCGGATCGACAGGGCTTAATGAAAAACTGTTTTTT.

This clonotype was detected many times. The chain employs TRBV10-3 and TRBJ2-3; TRBD2 might be the D (6 bases). CDR1 is ENHRY, CDR2 SYGVKD, per germline. The V and J ends lost 0 bases and 2 bases respectively, with 15 bases between them. The CDR3 has 17 residues. Here the CDR3 DNA reads TGTGCCATCAGTGAGTCTCGAGGCGGAGGGGCCACAGATACGCAGTATTTT. Residues: CAISESRGGGATDTQYF.

In this sample, this clonotype turned up many times. The J gene is TRBJ2-1, the V gene TRBV14; 11 bases fit TRBD2. Germline assignment: CDR1 SGHDN and CDR2 FVKESK. CDR3 length: 16 amino acids. V was clipped by 5 bases and J by 5 bases; unmatched bases: 8. CDR3 sequence reads: CASSDLLAGGNNEQFF. Written as DNA, the CDR3 is TGTGCCAGCAGCGATCTTCTAGCGGGAGGTAACAATGAGCAGTTCTTC.

This clonotype was seen many times. This chain links TRBV7-8 with TRBJ1-1, with a weak D call TRBD1 (5 bases). V was clipped by 0 bases and J by 11 bases, with 13 bases between them. CDR1 SGHVS and CDR2 FQNEAQ come from the germline V gene. The CDR3 spans 13 residues. DNA of the CDR3: TGTGCCAGCAGCTTAGCTCAGGGTGTGAAGGCTTTCTTT. The encoded protein is CASSLAQGVKAFF.